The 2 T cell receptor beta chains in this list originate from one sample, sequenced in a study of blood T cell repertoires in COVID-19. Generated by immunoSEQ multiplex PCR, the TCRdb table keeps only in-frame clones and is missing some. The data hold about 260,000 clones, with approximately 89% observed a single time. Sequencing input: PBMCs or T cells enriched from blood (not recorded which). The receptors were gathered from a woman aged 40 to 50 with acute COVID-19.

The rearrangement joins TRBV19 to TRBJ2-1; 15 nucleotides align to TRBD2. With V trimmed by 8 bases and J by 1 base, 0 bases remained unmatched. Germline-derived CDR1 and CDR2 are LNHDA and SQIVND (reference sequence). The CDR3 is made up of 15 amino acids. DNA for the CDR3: TGTGCCAGTGGGACTAGCGGGGGGTCCTACAATGAGCAGTTCTTC. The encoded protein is CASGTSGGSYNEQFF.

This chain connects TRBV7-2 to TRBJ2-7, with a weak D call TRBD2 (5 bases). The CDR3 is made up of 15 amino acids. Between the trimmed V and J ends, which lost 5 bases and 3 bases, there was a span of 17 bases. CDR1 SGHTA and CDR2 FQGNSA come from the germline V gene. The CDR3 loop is CASSPRPGSLYEQYF. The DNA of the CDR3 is TGTGCCAGCAGCCCGCGACCGGGAAGTCTCTACGAGCAGTACTTC.